The 25 T cell receptor beta chains given below trace back to one sample, sequenced in a study of graft-versus-host responses after intestinal transplantation. These receptors have no identified antigens. TCRdb's copy holds only in-frame clones and misses some; the assay was immunoSEQ multiplex PCR. The sample consists of 95,000 to 150,000 clones, around 96% of them appearing once. The starting material was unstimulated CD8+ T cells sorted from spleen or lymph node cells, obtained before intestinal transplant. The receptors were sampled from a human donor who received an intestinal transplant.

The V call is TRBV25-1, the J call TRBJ1-4; 10 bases align to TRBD1. V dropped 4 bases and J dropped 6; count of bases not matched to a gene: 8. Germline loops: CDR1 MGHDK, CDR2 SYGVNS. CDR3 length equals 16 residues. This CDR3 reads CASSGGQGNWDEKLFF. The CDR3 region has the DNA TGTGCCAGCAGTGGGGGACAGGGGAATTGGGATGAAAAACTGTTTTTT.

This chain links TRBV13 with TRBJ1-5, with 9 bases aligning to TRBD1. This CDR3 spans 15 amino acids. After removal of 0 bases from V and 5 bases from J, the junction contained 2 bases not matched to a gene. Germline CDR1 is PRHDT and CDR2 is FYEKMQ (reference sequence). In nucleotides, the CDR3 is TGTGCCAGCAGCTTAGGACAGGGGGCACATCAGCCCCAGCATTTT. It codes for CASSLGQGAHQPQHF.

The chain recombines TRBV9 with TRBJ2-1; 7 nucleotides agree with TRBD2. The CDR3 consists of 15 residues. J lost 9 bases, V lost 3 bases, and 12 bases had no gene match. Germline-derived CDR1 and CDR2 are SGDLS and YYNGEE. In DNA, the CDR3 is TGTGCCAGCAGCGCCCGGGACTACAATTCCGGTGAGCAGTTCTTC. Its protein product is CASSARDYNSGEQFF. The full variable domain, with the rest looked up from reference TRBV9 and TRBJ2-1, is DSGVTQTPKHLITATGQRVTLRCSPRSGDLSVYWYQQSLDQGLQFLIQYYNGEERAKGNILERFSAQQFPDLHSELNLSSLELGDSALYFCASSARDYNSGEQFFGPGTRLTVL.

The rearrangement joins TRBV15 to TRBJ1-1; TRBD1 might be the D (5 bases). The germline V and J ends were trimmed by 5 bases and 1 base, with 14 bases remaining between them. Germline CDR1 reads LNHNV; CDR2 reads YYDKDF (reference sequence). The CDR3 length is 15 residues. The DNA of the CDR3 is TGTGCCACCAGCGGGCGGTTTCAGGGGAACACTGAAGCTTTCTTT. This gives the protein CATSGRFQGNTEAFF. The full variable domain, in which reference TRBV15 and TRBJ1-1 provide the parts outside the CDR3, is DAMVIQNPRYQVTQFGKPVTLSCSQTLNHNVMYWYQQKSSQAPKLLFHYYDKDFNNEADTPDNFQSRRPNTSFCFLDIRSPGLGDTAMYLCATSGRFQGNTEAFFGQGTRLTVV.

The chain has TRBV28 and TRBJ2-7, with 8 bases identical to TRBD1. Per germline, CDR1 MDHEN and CDR2 SYDVKM. The trim removed 4 bases at V and 6 bases at J, leaving 5 bases unmatched. There are 13 residues in the CDR3. The CDR3 DNA reads TGTGCCAGCAGTTGGCAGGGGGCGGGCGAGCAGTACTTC. Translating it yields CASSWQGAGEQYF.

J is TRBJ2-7 and V is TRBV9; D remains ambiguous. The germline V and J ends were trimmed by 3 bases and 5 bases, with 9 bases remaining between them. This CDR3 has 12 residues. The V gene's germline CDR1 is SGDLS and CDR2 YYNGEE. The CDR3 protein is CASSGPAHEQYF. The CDR3 coding sequence is TGTGCCAGCAGCGGACCTGCCCACGAGCAGTACTTC.

The chain recombines TRBV6-5 with TRBJ1-3; the D is unclear. The CDR3 length is 11 residues. Trimming removed 10 bases from V and 4 bases from J, with 8 bases in between. CDR1 is MNHEY and CDR2 is SVGAGI in the germline V gene. CDR3 region: CATGVGNTIYF. CDR3 nucleotides: TGTGCCACCGGCGTAGGAAACACCATATATTTT.

The V call is TRBV29-1, the J call TRBJ2-1; D is possibly TRBD1 (6 bases). CDR3 length: 18 residues. CDR1 is SQVTM, CDR2 ANQGSEA, per germline. The V gene lost 5 bases and the J gene lost 9 bases, with 32 bases spanning the gap. Here the CDR3 reads CSVFGPSRLKDRRTEQFF. The CDR3 bases are TGCAGCGTTTTTGGGCCCTCAAGACTAAAAGACAGGAGGACTGAGCAGTTCTTC.

V usage is TRBV5-1 and J usage is TRBJ2-7; 7 positions agree with TRBD1. The CDR3 length is 14 residues. The germline CDR1 and CDR2 sequences are SGHRS and YFSETQ. After removal of 2 bases from V and 0 bases from J, the junction contained 2 bases not matched to a gene. This CDR3 is CASSFGDSSYEQYF. CDR3 bases: TGCGCCAGCAGCTTTGGGGACAGCTCCTACGAGCAGTACTTC.

V is TRBV19 and J is TRBJ1-1; no clear D. Germline-derived CDR1 and CDR2 are LNHDA and SQIVND (reference sequence). The length of the CDR3 is 13 residues. V lost 5 bases to trimming and J lost 1 base, with 8 bases between them. The CDR3 region is CASSYDGNTEAFF. The DNA for the CDR3 is TGTGCCAGTAGTTACGATGGGAACACTGAAGCTTTCTTT.

The J gene is TRBJ2-7, the V gene TRBV5-6; possible D gene TRBD2, 7 bases. CDR3 length: 15 amino acids. Germline V gene lookup returns CDR1 SGHDT and CDR2 YYEEEE. V was cut by 0 bases and J by 3 bases, with 13 bases left in between. The CDR3 protein is CASSLGAGAVYEQYF. The CDR3 DNA is TGTGCCAGCAGCTTGGGGGCGGGGGCGGTCTACGAGCAGTACTTC.

The gene calls are TRBV6-1 and TRBJ1-1; D remains unclear. The CDR3 runs 14 residues. Germline V gene lookup returns CDR1 MNHNS and CDR2 SASEGT. Between the trimmed V and J ends, which lost 3 bases and 1 base, there was a span of 9 bases. Here the CDR3 DNA reads TGTGCCAGCAGTGACGATTTGCCGAACACTGAAGCTTTCTTT. As protein: CASSDDLPNTEAFF.

The chain joins TRBV28 to TRBJ2-7; no reliable D call. Trimming pared 10 bases from V and 3 bases from J, leaving 10 bases between. This CDR3 has 11 amino acids. Germline V CDR1 and CDR2: MDHEN, SYDVKM. CDR3 in DNA: TGTGCCACCGCAAACTTCTACGAGCAGTACTTC. Amino acid sequence: CATANFYEQYF. The whole variable domain, filled in from reference TRBV28 and TRBJ2-7, reads DVKVTQSSRYLVKRTGEKVFLECVQDMDHENMFWYRQDPGLGLRLIYFSYDVKMKEKGDIPEGYSVSREKKERFSLILESASTNQTSMYLCATANFYEQYFGPGTRLTVT.

This clone is labeled as large. The same CDR3 arises from other DNA sequences in this sample as well. This chain uses TRBV5-6 with TRBJ1-1; D not resolved. Looked up from germline, CDR1 is SGHDT and CDR2 is YYEEEE. Trimming removed 1 base at V and 5 bases at J, with 6 bases between. CDR3 length: 12 residues. The CDR3 region is CASSLRGTEAFF. The CDR3 coding sequence is TGTGCCAGCAGCTTGAGAGGGACTGAAGCTTTCTTT.

V usage is TRBV19 and J usage is TRBJ1-2; D gene unclear. The V gene lost 3 bases and the J gene lost 0 bases, with 5 bases spanning the gap. The germline CDR1 and CDR2 sequences are LNHDA and SQIVND (reference sequence). The CDR3 length is 13 residues. This chain's CDR3 is CASSMAPNYGYTF. CDR3 bases: TGTGCCAGTAGTATGGCACCTAACTATGGCTACACCTTC.

This chain joins TRBV15 and TRBJ2-7; a weak D match, TRBD2 (6 bases). The ends were cut back, 0 bases at V and 3 bases at J, with 12 bases in the middle. This CDR3 region has 15 residues. Germline V gene sequence: CDR1 LNHNV, CDR2 YYDKDF (reference sequence). The CDR3 reads CATSRDQGLNYEQYF. CDR3 nucleotide sequence: TGTGCCACCAGCAGAGATCAGGGACTGAACTACGAGCAGTACTTC.

The genes are TRBV5-6 and TRBJ2-2; D not certain. There are 15 residues in the CDR3. Germline lookup yields CDR1 SGHDT and CDR2 YYEEEE. Trimming removed 1 base from V and 1 base from J, with 8 bases in between. Written as DNA, the CDR3 is TGTGCCAGCAGCTTGATGGACGGGAACACCGGGGAGCTGTTTTTT. This encodes CASSLMDGNTGELFF. The variable domain in full, with the rest retrieved from reference TRBV5-6 and TRBJ2-2, is DAGVTQSPTHLIKTRGQQVTLRCSPKSGHDTVSWYQQALGQGPQFIFQYYEEEERQRGNFPDRFSGHQFPNYSSELNVNALLLGDSALYLCASSLMDGNTGELFFGEGSRLTVL.

This sequence joins TRBV19 and TRBJ1-5; D perhaps matches TRBD1 (6 bases). Germline V lookup: CDR1 LNHDA, CDR2 SQIVND (reference sequence). Trimming took 6 bases from V and 1 from J, leaving 13 bases between them. This CDR3 has 15 amino acids. CDR3 protein: CASSRGLASNQPQHF. In DNA form, the CDR3 reads TGTGCCAGTAGCAGGGGCTTGGCAAGCAATCAGCCCCAGCATTTT.

The chain recombines TRBV21-1 with TRBJ1-5. TRBV21-1 is listed as a pseudogene. This CDR3 has 13 amino acids. CDR3 sequence reads: CASSKFFNQPQHF. As DNA, the CDR3 is TGTGCCAGCAGCAAATTCTTCAATCAGCCCCAGCATTTT.

The chain is built from TRBV4-3 and TRBJ2-7; 9 bases align to TRBD1. Germline lookup yields CDR1 LGHNA and CDR2 YSLEER. The V and J ends lost 0 bases and 4 bases, in that order; junction bases with no gene match: 4. The CDR3 is made up of 15 amino acids. The CDR3 nucleotides are TGCGCCAGCAGCCAAGAACTGGACAGGGGTTACGAGCAGTACTTC. Amino acids: CASSQELDRGYEQYF.

This clone was detected only once. V and J are TRBV5-1 and TRBJ2-7; 7 bases are a match to TRBD1. The CDR3 length is 14 residues. Germline assignment: CDR1 SGHRS and CDR2 YFSETQ. The J segment lost 2 bases and the V segment lost 4 bases, leaving 6 bases of the junction unmatched. As DNA, the CDR3 is TGCGCCAGCAGCATCGACAGGGTGCCCTACGAGCAGTACTTC. It translates to CASSIDRVPYEQYF.

The chain is built from TRBV2 and TRBJ2-3, with 8 bases lining up with TRBD2. The CDR3 spans 19 residues. Germline CDR1 and CDR2: SNHLY and FYNNEI. With 3 bases clipped from V and 0 bases from J, the junction kept 14 bases outside the gene matches. CDR3 region: CASSETYRLAGGSTDTQYF. As DNA, the CDR3 is TGTGCCAGCAGTGAGACCTATCGGCTAGCGGGTGGTAGCACAGATACGCAGTATTTT.

The genes are TRBV7-9 and TRBJ2-5; D unresolved. Gene TRBJ2-7 matches the end of the DNA better, so the J call may be wrong. Germline loops: CDR1 SEHNR, CDR2 FQNEAQ (reference sequence). The CDR3 covers 15 residues. This chain's CDR3 is CASSLETETFYEQYF. CDR3 in DNA: TGTGCCAGCAGCTTAGAAACAGAAACTTTTTACGAGCAGTACTTC.

The chain is built from TRBV7-6 and TRBJ2-7; weak D call: TRBD2 (6 bases). The V end lost 2 bases, the J end lost 3 bases, and 11 bases lay between the germline ends. CDR1 and CDR2 from the germline V gene are SGHVS and FNYEAQ. The CDR3 is 14 amino acids. The CDR3 region has the DNA TGTGCCAGCAGCTTAAGCGGGTCCCTCTACGAGCAGTACTTC. Translated: CASSLSGSLYEQYF.

The chain joins TRBV9 to TRBJ2-1; no definite D call. In germline, CDR1 is SGDLS, CDR2 YYNGEE. The CDR3 contains 16 residues. The V end was cut by 6 bases, the J end by 1 base, with 17 bases between. CDR3 region: CASTENEVSSYNEQFF. The DNA of the CDR3 is TGTGCCAGCACCGAAAACGAGGTATCATCCTACAATGAGCAGTTCTTC.